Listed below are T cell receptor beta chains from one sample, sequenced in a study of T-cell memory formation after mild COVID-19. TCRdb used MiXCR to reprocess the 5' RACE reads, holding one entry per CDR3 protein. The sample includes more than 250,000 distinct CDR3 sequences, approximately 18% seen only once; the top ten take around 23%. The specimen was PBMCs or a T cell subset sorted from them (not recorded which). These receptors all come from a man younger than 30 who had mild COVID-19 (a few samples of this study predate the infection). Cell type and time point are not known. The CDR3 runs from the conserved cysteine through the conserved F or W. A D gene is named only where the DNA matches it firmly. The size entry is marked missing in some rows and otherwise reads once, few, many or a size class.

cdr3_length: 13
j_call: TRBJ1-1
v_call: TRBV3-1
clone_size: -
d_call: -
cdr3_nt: TGTGCCAGCAGCCAAGGAAGCGGGGCTGAAGCTTTCTTT
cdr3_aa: CASSQGSGAEAFF

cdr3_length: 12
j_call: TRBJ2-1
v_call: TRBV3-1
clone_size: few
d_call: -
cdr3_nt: TGTGCCAGCAGGGGGGGCGAAAATGAGCAGTTCTTC
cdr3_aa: CASRGGENEQFF

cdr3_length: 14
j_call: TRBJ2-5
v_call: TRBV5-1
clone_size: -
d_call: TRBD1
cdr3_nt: TGCGCCAGCAGTCGGGACAGGGGGAAAGAGACCCAGTACTTC
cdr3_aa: CASSRDRGKETQYF

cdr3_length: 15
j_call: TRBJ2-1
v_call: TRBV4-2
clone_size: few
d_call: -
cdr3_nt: TGTGCCAGCAGCCAGCCGGACTTTTCAGACAATGAGCAGTTCTTC
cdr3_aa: CASSQPDFSDNEQFF

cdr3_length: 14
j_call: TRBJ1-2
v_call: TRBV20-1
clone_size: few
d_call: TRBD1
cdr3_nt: TGCAGTGCTACACCACAGGGGCCCGTCTATGGCTACACCTTC
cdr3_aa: CSATPQGPVYGYTF

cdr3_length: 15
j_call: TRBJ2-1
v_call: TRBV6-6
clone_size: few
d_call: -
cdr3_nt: TGTGCCAGCAGTTTAGGGCCGGAGTCCTACAATGAGCAGTTCTTC
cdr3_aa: CASSLGPESYNEQFF

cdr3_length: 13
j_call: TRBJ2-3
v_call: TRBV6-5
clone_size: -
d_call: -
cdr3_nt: TGTGCCAGCAGCTATTTCGGCACAGATACGCAGTATTTT
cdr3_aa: CASSYFGTDTQYF

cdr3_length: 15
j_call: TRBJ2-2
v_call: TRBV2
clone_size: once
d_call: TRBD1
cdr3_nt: TGTGCCAGTGGACAGGGTTCGGCACCAACCGGGGAGCTGTTTTTT
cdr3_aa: CASGQGSAPTGELFF

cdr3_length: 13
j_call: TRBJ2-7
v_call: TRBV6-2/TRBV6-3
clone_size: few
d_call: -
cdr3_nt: TGTGCCAGCAGGGGAACAGGGTTCTACGAGCAGTACTTC
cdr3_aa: CASRGTGFYEQYF

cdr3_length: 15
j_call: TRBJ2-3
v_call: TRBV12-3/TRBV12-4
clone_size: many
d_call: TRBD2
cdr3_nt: TGTGCCAGCAGTTTAGTGGGGGGGGGCACAGATACGCAGTATTTT
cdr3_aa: CASSLVGGGTDTQYF

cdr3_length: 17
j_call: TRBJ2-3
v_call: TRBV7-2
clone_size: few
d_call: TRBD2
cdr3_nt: TGTGCCAGCAGCCAAGCCAACCCAGCGGGGTTTGTAGATACGCAGTATTTT
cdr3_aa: CASSQANPAGFVDTQYF

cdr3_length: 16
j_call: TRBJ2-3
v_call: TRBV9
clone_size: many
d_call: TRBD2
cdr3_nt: TGTGCCAGCAGCGTAGCGAGACTAGCGGGAGAAGATACGCAGTATTTT
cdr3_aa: CASSVARLAGEDTQYF

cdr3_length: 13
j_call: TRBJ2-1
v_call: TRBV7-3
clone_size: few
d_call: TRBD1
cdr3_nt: TGTGCCAGCAGCCCTGGGACAGGGGGAAAGCAGTTCTTC
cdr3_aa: CASSPGTGGKQFF

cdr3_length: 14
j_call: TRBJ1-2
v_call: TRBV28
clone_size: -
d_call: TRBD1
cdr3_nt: TGTGCCAGCAGTTTATCTATGGGACAGGAGGGCTACACCTTC
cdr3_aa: CASSLSMGQEGYTF

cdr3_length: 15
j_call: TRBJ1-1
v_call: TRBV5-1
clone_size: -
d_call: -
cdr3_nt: TGCGCCAGCAGCTTGGCCGTTGGACGGGACACTGAAGCTTTCTTT
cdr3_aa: CASSLAVGRDTEAFF

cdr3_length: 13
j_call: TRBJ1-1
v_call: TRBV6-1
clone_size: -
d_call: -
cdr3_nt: TGTGCCAGCAGTGAACAACCGACAAGTGAAGCTTTCTTT
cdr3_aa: CASSEQPTSEAFF

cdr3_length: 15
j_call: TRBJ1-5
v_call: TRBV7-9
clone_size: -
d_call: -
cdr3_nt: TGTGCCAGCAGCTCCGGACGGTATAGCAATCAGCCCCAGCATTTT
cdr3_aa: CASSSGRYSNQPQHF

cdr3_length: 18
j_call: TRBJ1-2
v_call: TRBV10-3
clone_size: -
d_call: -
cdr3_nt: TGTGCCATCAGCCGAACCCTAGCGGGGGGGGCGACCAACTATGGCTACACCTTC
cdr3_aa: CAISRTLAGGATNYGYTF

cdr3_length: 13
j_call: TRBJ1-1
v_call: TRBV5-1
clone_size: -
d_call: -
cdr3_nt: TGCGCCAGCAGCACCACCCCAAGCACTGAAGCTTTCTTT
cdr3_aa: CASSTTPSTEAFF

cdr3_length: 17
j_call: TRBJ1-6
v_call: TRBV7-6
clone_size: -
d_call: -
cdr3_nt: TGTGCCAGCAGCCCCAGAGGGGTTAGCTCCTATAATTCACCCCTCCACTTT
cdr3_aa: CASSPRGVSSYNSPLHF

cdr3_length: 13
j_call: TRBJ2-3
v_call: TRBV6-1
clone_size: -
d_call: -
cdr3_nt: TGTGCCAGCAGAGAACTCGGAGCAGATACGCAGTATTTT
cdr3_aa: CASRELGADTQYF

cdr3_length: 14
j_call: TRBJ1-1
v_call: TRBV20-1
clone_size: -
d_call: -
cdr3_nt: TGCAGTGCTAGAGGTACCCGGGGTAGCACTGAAGCTTTCTTT
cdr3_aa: CSARGTRGSTEAFF

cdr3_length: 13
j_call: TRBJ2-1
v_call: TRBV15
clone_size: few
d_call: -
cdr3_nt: TGTGCCACCAGCAGAGATCCTCGGTTTGAGCAGTTCTTC
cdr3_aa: CATSRDPRFEQFF

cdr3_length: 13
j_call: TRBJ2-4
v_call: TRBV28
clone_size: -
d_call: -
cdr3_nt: TGTGCCAGCAGCGTCAGGGGACAAAACATTCAGTACTTC
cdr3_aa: CASSVRGQNIQYF

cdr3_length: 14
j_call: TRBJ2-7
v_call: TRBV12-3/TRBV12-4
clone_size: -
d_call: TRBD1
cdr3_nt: TGTGCCACGTCGAAGGGACAGTACCTCTACGAGCAGTACTTC
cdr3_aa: CATSKGQYLYEQYF

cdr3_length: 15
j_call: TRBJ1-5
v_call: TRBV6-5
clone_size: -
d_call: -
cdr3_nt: TGTGCCAGCAGTTATGGGGGGAGCGGCAATCAGCCCCAGCATTTT
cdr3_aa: CASSYGGSGNQPQHF

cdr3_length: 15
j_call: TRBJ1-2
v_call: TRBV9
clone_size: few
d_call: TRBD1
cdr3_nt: TGTGCCAGCAGCGCCCGACAGGGCCCGTACTATGGCTACACCTTC
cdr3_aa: CASSARQGPYYGYTF

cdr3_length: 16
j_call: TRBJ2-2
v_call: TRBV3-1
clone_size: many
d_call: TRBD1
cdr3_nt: TGTGCCAGCAGCCCCGGACAGGGGTTGATCACCGGGGAGCTGTTTTTT
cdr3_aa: CASSPGQGLITGELFF

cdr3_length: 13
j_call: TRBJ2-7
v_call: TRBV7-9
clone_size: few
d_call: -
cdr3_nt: TGTGCCAGCAGCTTCGGCTACCACTACGAGCAGTACTTC
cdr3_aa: CASSFGYHYEQYF

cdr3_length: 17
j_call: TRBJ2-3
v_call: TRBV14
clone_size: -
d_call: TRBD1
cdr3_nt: TGTGCCAGCAGCCAATACCAGGACAGGGATCCTCGGGATACGCAGTATTTT
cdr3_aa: CASSQYQDRDPRDTQYF

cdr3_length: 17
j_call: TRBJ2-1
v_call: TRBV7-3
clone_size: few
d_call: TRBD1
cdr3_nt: TGTGCCAGCAGCCTACGGGGGGACAGGGATTACGGAAATGAGCAGTTCTTC
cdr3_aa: CASSLRGDRDYGNEQFF

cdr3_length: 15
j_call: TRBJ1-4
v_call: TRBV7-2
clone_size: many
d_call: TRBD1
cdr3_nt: TGTGCCAGCAGCCCAAACAGGGGATTCAATGAAAAACTGTTTTTT
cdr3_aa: CASSPNRGFNEKLFF

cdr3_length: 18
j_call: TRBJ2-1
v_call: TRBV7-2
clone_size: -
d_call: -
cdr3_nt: TGTGCCAGCAGCATACCTCTCCGGGCTAGCTCCTCCTACAATGAGCAGTTCTTC
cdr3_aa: CASSIPLRASSSYNEQFF